This TCR beta chain was identified during a study of OX40 agonist ivuxolimab in advanced cancers. Background for the entire study: Ivuxolimab was a fully human IgG2 agonistic monoclonal antibody targeting the costimulatory receptor OX40 (CD134). Of the roughly 54 patients in dose escalation, 19 had hepatocellular carcinoma, approximately 15 had melanoma, 9 had renal cell carcinoma and 9 had head and neck cancer. Peripheral TCRbeta sequencing was intended to test whether TCR sequence diversity was altered and clonal T-cell expansion was caused by ivuxolimab. Intravenous ivuxolimab was administered to patients every 2 weeks at six dose levels: 0.01, 0.1, 0.3, 1.5, 3 and 10 mg/kg. Prior anti-PD-1, anti-PD-L1 or anti-CTLA-4 therapy was permitted, and approximately 39% of dose-escalation patients had received checkpoint inhibitors. The paper describes the monotherapy dose-escalation part (N = 52 patients) of the phase I trial of ivuxolimab. Partial responses occurred in three dose-escalation patients, of whom one had hepatocellular carcinoma and two had cutaneous melanoma. A male proportion of almost 85% and a mean age of approximately 55 years, ranging from 23 to 79, were recorded for the dose-escalation cohort.

The trial excluded patients who had a history of autoimmune disease or were on systemic immunosuppression. Peripheral blood for TCR sequencing was collected from all dose cohorts at baseline, on cycle 4 day 1, and on cycle 7 day 1. Samples came from an open-label, multicenter, first-in-human phase I dose-escalation trial of ivuxolimab. Adults with locally advanced or metastatic melanoma, renal cell, hepatocellular, or head and neck squamous cell carcinoma were enrolled in the trial. CD4+ and CD8+ T cells were sorted separately from peripheral blood before TCR sequencing. Genomic DNA was isolated from the sorted cells so that the TCRbeta CDR3 region could be sequenced. The immunoSEQ Assay was used for sequencing of TCRbeta CDR3 regions. Drawn from immuneACCESS, this table holds only the in-frame rearrangements with V and J called that TCRdb kept. Clones are partly lost; checked studies trace under half to an unresolved V gene and leave the rest unexplained. The sample includes around 78,000 clones, with around 87% observed a single time. The ten largest clones capture roughly 0.23% of the sample.

A note on this clone: Its antigen is not yet known. Per-base qualities were not stored, and no clone one base away is much larger.

Overall study outcomes, separate from this receptor: Low levels of normalized T-cell clonal expansion were also seen in some patients who did not respond. Clonal expansion of both CD4+ and CD8+ blood T cells was observed from baseline to week 6 at doses 0.1 to 3.0 mg/kg. The antigen specificity of the peripheral T cells that underwent clonal expansion was not determined. On average, CD8+ T cells showed more expanded clones than CD4+ T cells after ivuxolimab. In partial responders in the 0.1-3.0 mg/kg groups, normalized peripheral clonal expansion was found to be among the lowest, especially among CD8+ T cells.

The germline V gene provides CDR1 MDHEN and CDR2 SYDVKM. The CDR3 sequence holds 15 residues, the cysteine and phenylalanine included. Only the CDR3 DNA stays, 45 bases, in frame from base 1. Trimming takes 8 bases from V and 6 bases from J, and the germline ends sit 21 bases apart. This sample comprised CD4+ or CD8+ T cells sorted from blood, obtained in a trial of the OX40 agonist ivuxolimab. The chain is made from TRBV28 and TRBJ2-3; the D element could tentatively be TRBD1 or TRBD2, as 5 bases agree for each. The source is an adult with an advanced solid tumor such as melanoma, head and neck, liver or kidney cancer. At the DNA level, the sequence is TGTGCCAGCCCACCCAGGGCCCGGGGTTGGGATACGCAGTATTTT. It codes for CASPPRARGWDTQYF.